This TCR beta chain appears in the sequencing data of a study of STAT5B mutations in CD4+ large granular lymphocyte leukemia. Study outcomes and limitations: 8/27 top patient clones versus 2/35 control clones were TRBV06-family.

CDR1 is SGHTA and CDR2 is FQGNSA in the germline V gene. This CDR3 is built from 16 residues. Trimming took 5 bases from V and 4 from J; bases not matched to a gene: 11. About this clone itself: Its antigen is unknown.

This was a survey-level run. Original data processing: Lowest detectable productive clonotype frequency was 2.59 x 10-5. Clones were read by immunoSEQ multiplex PCR, and TCRdb kept only the in-frame ones, dropping some. The DNA was the basis for D and trimming; V, J and clone size are from that table. The sample shows roughly 41,000 clones, around 75% of them seen only once. Input material: CD4+ T cells from blood buffy coats. The V and J genes are TRBV7-2 and TRBJ1-2, with 9 bases identical to TRBD1. The TCR originated in a human donor in good health. As DNA, the CDR3 is TGTGCCAGCAGCAAAGGTCTGGGACAGGGCGGCTATGGCTACACCTTC. It yields the protein CASSKGLGQGGYGYTF.